The 2 T cell receptor beta chains below were found in one sample sequenced in a study of shared clonotypes between healthy human individuals. Libraries were prepared by immunoSEQ multiplex PCR; TCRdb keeps only in-frame clonotypes and omits some of them. Of around 350,000 clones in the sample, roughly 80% were seen once. Material for sequencing was memory CD4+ T cells sorted from blood. As to subset: CD45RA-negative fraction. These receptors all stem from a man aged 25 to 40 in good health.

This clone was counted ten times or more. V and J are TRBV6-1 and TRBJ2-1, with no clear D. This CDR3 spans 12 amino acids. CDR1 MNHNS and CDR2 SASEGT come from the germline V gene. V was pared by 6 bases and J by 7 bases, with 10 bases between. The CDR3 region has the DNA TGTGCCAGCAGGGGTAGTGGGAATGAGCAGTTCTTC. Protein sequence: CASRGSGNEQFF.

The rearrangement uses TRBV6-5 and TRBJ2-1, with 7 bases lining up with TRBD1. The CDR3 totals 13 residues. Germline loops: CDR1 MNHEY, CDR2 SVGAGI. With 7 bases clipped from V and 8 bases from J, the junction kept 8 bases outside the gene matches. The CDR3 loop reads CASTLLGGDEQFF. The CDR3 DNA reads as TGTGCCAGCACCTTACTAGGGGGCGATGAGCAGTTCTTC.